This entry lists 15 T cell receptor beta chains sequenced from one sample in a study of metastatic and nonmetastatic thyroid tumors. TCRdb re-called the PCR reads via MiXCR. The table has over 15,000 clones, more than 20% seen once. No treatment of any kind had been given to any patient before thyroid surgery. The sequenced sample was tumor tissue. The origin of the receptors is a female donor with papillary thyroid cancer or a benign thyroid nodule (not recorded which). Some clones in this sample may be carry-over from other donors' samples.

This clone was observed many times. The chain uses TRBV27 and TRBJ2-7, with 8 bases identical to TRBD1. This CDR3 contains 16 residues. CDR1 is MNHEY and CDR2 is SMNVEV in the germline V gene (reference sequence). Germline trimming cut 4 bases from V and 5 bases from J; bases unmatched to any gene: 13. The DNA for the CDR3 is TGTGCCAGCAGTTATCGCGGGACAGGTTCGAAGGACGAGCAGTACTTC. Its protein product is CASSYRGTGSKDEQYF.

In its sample, this clone was seen a few times. The chain combines TRBV10-1 with TRBJ2-3; the D gene is possibly TRBD1 (6 bases). The CDR3 extends over 13 amino acids. CDR1 and CDR2 (germline): WNHNN, SYGVQD (reference sequence). The ends were cut back, 4 bases at V and 1 base at J, with 6 bases in the middle. CDR3 protein: CASSAGGTDTQYF. The CDR3, as DNA: TGCGCCAGCAGTGCAGGGGGCACAGATACGCAGTATTTT.

This clone has only one observation. The chain is built from TRBV7-3 and TRBJ2-3, with a weak D call TRBD1 (5 bases). The CDR3 has 16 residues. Trimming pared 2 bases from V and 4 bases from J, leaving 16 bases between. Germline V CDR1 and CDR2: SGHTA, FQGTGA. DNA of the CDR3: TGTGCCAGCAGCTTATACGGACAAACCCTAGCAGATACGCAGTATTTT. Residues: CASSLYGQTLADTQYF.

This clone showed up many times. One junction end disagrees with the germline gene, perhaps due to a read error. This chain connects TRBV2 to TRBJ2-1; D perhaps matches TRBD1 (5 bases). CDR1 and CDR2 (germline): SNHLY, FYNNEI. The CDR3 length is 13 residues. The CDR3 bases are TGTGCCAGCAGCGAAGTTAGGGGCAATGAGCAGTTCTTC. It is translated as CASSEVRGNEQFF.

This clone was seen ten or more times. Germline and junction disagree at one end, which may indicate a read error. The same CDR3 can be traced to other DNA sequences in this sample. The rearrangement joins TRBV11-3 to TRBJ1-1, with D possibly TRBD1 on 5 matching bases. The length of the CDR3 is 12 residues. Germline CDR1 and CDR2: SGHNT and YENEEA. The CDR3 nucleotides read TGTGCCAGCAGCTTTGACGACAGAGAAGCTCTCTTT. Translated, it gives CASSFDDREALF.

In the case of this clone: A much more abundant neighbour one base away suggests this may be a read error. This rearrangement joins TRBV9 to TRBJ2-1, with 7 nucleotides matching TRBD2. The germline CDR1 and CDR2 sequences are SGDLS and YYNGEE. This CDR3 comprises 15 residues. CDR3 sequence (DNA): TGTGCCATCAGCGTCAGCGGGATCTCGGTTAATGAGCAGTTCTTC. This gives the protein CAISVSGISVNEQFF.

This clone has more than one count but fewer than ten. The V call is TRBV12-3 or TRBV12-4, the J call TRBJ1-2; 7 bases agree with TRBD1. V shed 6 bases and J 7 bases; nucleotides not matched to a gene: 11. The CDR3 is 14 amino acids. CDR3 sequence: CASRPGQRMVGYTF. CDR3 DNA: TGTGCCAGCAGGCCGGGACAGAGAATGGTTGGCTACACCTTC.

This clone has ten or more counts. CDR3 sequence reads: CATARGAGGPRTGELFF. CDR3 coding DNA: TGTGCCACCGCCAGAGGGGCGGGAGGGCCGCGCACCGGGGAGCTGTTTTTT. J is TRBJ2-2 and V is TRBV24-1; 9 bases line up with TRBD2. This CDR3 is 17 amino acids long. Trimming took 9 bases from V and 4 from J; bases not matched to a gene: 14. Germline V lookup: CDR1 KGHDR, CDR2 SFDVKD.

This clone rates as medium-sized. The chain combines TRBV6-1 with TRBJ1-3; D is unclear. This CDR3 spans 13 amino acids. Trimming took 6 bases from V and 0 from J, leaving 6 bases between them. CDR1 and CDR2 (germline): MNHNS, SASEGT. Written as DNA, the CDR3 is TGTGCCAGCAGGGCTTCCTCTGGAAACACCATATATTTT. This encodes CASRASSGNTIYF.

This chain links TRBV5-1 with TRBJ2-7; 8 nucleotides agree with TRBD1. Germline CDR1 and CDR2: SGHRS and YFSETQ. J lost 5 bases, V lost 1 base, and 8 bases had no gene match. This CDR3 contains 15 residues. CDR3 DNA sequence: TGCGCCAGCAGCTTGTTTACTGGACAGGGACACGAGCAGTACTTC. It yields the protein CASSLFTGQGHEQYF.

The J gene is TRBJ2-2, the V gene TRBV13; D remains unclear. V dropped 5 bases and J dropped 5 bases, with 15 bases sitting between them. CDR1 and CDR2 (germline): PRHDT, FYEKMQ (reference sequence). This CDR3 has 15 residues. This chain's CDR3 is CASSPRSWLTGELFF. The CDR3 DNA follows: TGTGCCAGCAGCCCCAGAAGTTGGTTGACCGGGGAGCTGTTTTTT.

The sample holds many counts of this clone. The chain couples TRBV5-1 to TRBJ2-1, with D possibly called TRBD1 or TRBD2 (5 bases each). CDR1 is SGHRS, CDR2 YFSETQ, per germline. The CDR3 covers 17 residues. Trimming pared 0 bases from V and 0 bases from J, leaving 13 bases between. The CDR3 spells CASSLGGAGSSYNEQFF. CDR3 in DNA: TGCGCCAGCAGCTTGGGAGGCGCAGGGAGCTCCTACAATGAGCAGTTCTTC.

This clone was counted many times. The chain carries TRBV9 and TRBJ2-5; D remains unclear. CDR3 length: 12 amino acids. Germline values: CDR1 SGDLS, CDR2 YYNGEE. Between the trimmed V and J ends, which lost 3 bases and 0 bases, there was a span of 3 bases. CDR3 residues: CASSAHQETQYF. The CDR3 DNA follows: TGTGCCAGCAGCGCCCACCAAGAGACCCAGTACTTC. Looking up the rest from reference TRBV9 and TRBJ2-5 gives the full variable domain: DSGVTQTPKHLITATGQRVTLRCSPRSGDLSVYWYQQSLDQGLQFLIQYYNGEERAKGNILERFSAQQFPDLHSELNLSSLELGDSALYFCASSAHQETQYFGPGTRLLVL.

This clone came up many times. Other DNA sequences in this specimen translate into the identical CDR3. J is TRBJ1-6 and V is TRBV5-1, with unresolved D. Germline V gives CDR1 SGHRS, CDR2 YFSETQ. CDR3 size: 16 residues. The germline V and J ends were trimmed by 4 bases and 0 bases, with 11 bases remaining between them. The CDR3 DNA sequence: TGCGCCAGCAGCACTACGGGGAGCTCCTATAATTCACCCCTCCACTTT. Its translation is CASSTTGSSYNSPLHF.

As to this clone: An end of the junction does not agree with germline; a read error may underlie this. The chain has TRBV5-1 and TRBJ2-7, with TRBD2 as a possible D gene (6 bases). The CDR3 sequence is 13 residues long. Germline CDR1 SGHRS, CDR2 YFSETQ. CDR3 amino acids: CANSNGRDSPLYF. The CDR3 region has the DNA TGCGCCAACAGCAACGGTCGGGACTCACCCCTCTACTTT.